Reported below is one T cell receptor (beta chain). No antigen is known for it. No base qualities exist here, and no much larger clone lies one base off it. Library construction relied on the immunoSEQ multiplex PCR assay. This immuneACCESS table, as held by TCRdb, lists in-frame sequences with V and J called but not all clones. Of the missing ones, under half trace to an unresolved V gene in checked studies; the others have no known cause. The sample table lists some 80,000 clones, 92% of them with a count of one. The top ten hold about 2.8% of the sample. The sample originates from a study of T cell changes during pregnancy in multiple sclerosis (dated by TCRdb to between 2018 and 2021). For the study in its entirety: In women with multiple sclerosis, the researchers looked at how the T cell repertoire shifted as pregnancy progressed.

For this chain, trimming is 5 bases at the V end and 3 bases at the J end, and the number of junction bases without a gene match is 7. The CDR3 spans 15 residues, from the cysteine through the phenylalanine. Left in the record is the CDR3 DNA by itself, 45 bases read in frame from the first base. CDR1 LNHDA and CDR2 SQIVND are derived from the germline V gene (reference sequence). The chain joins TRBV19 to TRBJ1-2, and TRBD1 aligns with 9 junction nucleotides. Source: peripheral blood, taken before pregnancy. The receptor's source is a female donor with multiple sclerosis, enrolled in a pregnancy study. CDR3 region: CASSPGQGMDYGYTF. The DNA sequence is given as TGTGCCAGTAGTCCGGGACAGGGCATGGACTATGGCTACACCTTC.